This record looks at one T cell receptor (beta chain) sequence and its context. Other nucleotide sequences in the sample specify the same CDR3. Profiling relied on immunoSEQ multiplex PCR, and the TCRdb table lists in-frame clones only, not all of them. Here the sample spans about 260,000 clones, over 70% being singletons. These data come from a study of blood T cell repertoires in COVID-19. With 0 bases removed from V and 4 bases from J, the gap between germline ends came to 4 bases. The CDR3 has 12 residues. Germline CDR1 and CDR2: SGHRS and YFSETQ. The gene calls are TRBV5-1 and TRBJ2-5; D gene uncertain. The sample taken for sequencing was peripheral blood. The TCR comes from a middle-aged woman who had recovered from COVID-19. The CDR3 region has the DNA TGCGCCAGCAGCTTGGCTCTAGAGACCCAGTACTTC. Its translation: CASSLALETQYF.